This T cell receptor beta chain stems from a study of blood T cell repertoires in COVID-19. Some clones are missing from TCRdb's copy, which holds only in-frame ones; the method was immunoSEQ multiplex PCR. The repertoire has about 200,000 clones, approximately 90% of them found once; the top ten carry roughly a sixth. This clone was observed many times. The same CDR3 can be traced to other DNA sequences in this sample. The germline V gene has CDR1 MNHEY and CDR2 SVGAGI. This CDR3 has 13 amino acids. V was trimmed by 5 bases and J by 1 base, leaving 8 bases between them. Patients at the Seattle site were enrolled during active infection and followed longitudinally.

Sequenced material: peripheral blood. This clonotype was obtained from a man aged 45 to 65 with COVID-19, enrolled during active disease. The chain uses TRBV6-5 and TRBJ1-1; D is undetermined. CDR3 in DNA: TGTGCCAGCAGTAGTCCGGGGAACACTGAAGCTTTCTTT. Its translation is CASSSPGNTEAFF.